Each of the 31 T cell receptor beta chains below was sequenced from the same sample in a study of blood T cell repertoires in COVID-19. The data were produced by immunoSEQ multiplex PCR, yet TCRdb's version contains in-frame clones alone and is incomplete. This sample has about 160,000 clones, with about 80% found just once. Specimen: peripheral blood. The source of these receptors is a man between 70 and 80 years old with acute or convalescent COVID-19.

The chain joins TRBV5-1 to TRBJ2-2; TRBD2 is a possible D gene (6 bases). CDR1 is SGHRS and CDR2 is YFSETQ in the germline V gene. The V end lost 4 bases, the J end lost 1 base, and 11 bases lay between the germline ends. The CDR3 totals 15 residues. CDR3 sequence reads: CASSPLGGNTGELFF. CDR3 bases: TGCGCCAGCAGCCCCCTGGGAGGGAACACCGGGGAGCTGTTTTTT.

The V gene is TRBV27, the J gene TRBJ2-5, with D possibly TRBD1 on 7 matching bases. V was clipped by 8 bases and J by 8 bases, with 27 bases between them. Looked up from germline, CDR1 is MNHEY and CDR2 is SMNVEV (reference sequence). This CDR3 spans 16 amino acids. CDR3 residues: CASRADRDWRGRTQYF. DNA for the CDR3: TGTGCCAGCCGCGCCGACCGGGACTGGAGGGGGCGAACCCAGTACTTC.

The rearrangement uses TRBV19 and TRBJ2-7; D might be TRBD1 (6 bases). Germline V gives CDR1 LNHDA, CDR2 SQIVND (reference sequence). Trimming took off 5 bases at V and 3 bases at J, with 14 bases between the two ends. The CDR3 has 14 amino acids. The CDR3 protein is CASSVRRGGYEQYF. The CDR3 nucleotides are TGTGCCAGTAGTGTCCGGCGAGGGGGCTACGAGCAGTACTTC. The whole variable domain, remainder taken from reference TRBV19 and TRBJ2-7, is DGGITQSPKYLFRKEGQNVTLSCEQNLNHDAMYWYRQDPGQGLRLIYYSQIVNDFQKGDIAEGYSVSREKKESFPLTVTSAQKNPTAFYLCASSVRRGGYEQYFGPGTRLTVT.

The CDR3 DNA follows: TGTGCCTGGAGTAGACCGGGACAGGGGCGTCATGGCTACACCTTC. Protein product: CAWSRPGQGRHGYTF. The chain carries TRBV30 and TRBJ1-2; TRBD1 matches 10 bases. V shed 2 bases, J shed 6 bases, and the junction held 9 bases outside the gene matches. Germline values: CDR1 GTSNPN, CDR2 SVGIG (reference sequence). This CDR3 contains 15 residues.

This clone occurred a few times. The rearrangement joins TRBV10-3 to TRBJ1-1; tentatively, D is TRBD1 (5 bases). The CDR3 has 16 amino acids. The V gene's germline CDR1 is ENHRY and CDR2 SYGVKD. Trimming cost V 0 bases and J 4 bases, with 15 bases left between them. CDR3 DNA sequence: TGTGCCATCAGTGAGTCATCAGGGCAGATTGGCACTGAAGCTTTCTTT. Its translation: CAISESSGQIGTEAFF.

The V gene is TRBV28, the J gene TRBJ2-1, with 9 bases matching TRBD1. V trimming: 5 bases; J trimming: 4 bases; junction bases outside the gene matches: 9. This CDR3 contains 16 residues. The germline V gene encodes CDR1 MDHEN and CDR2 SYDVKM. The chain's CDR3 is CASSGTGTGPYNEQFF. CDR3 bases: TGTGCCAGCAGTGGAACCGGGACAGGGCCTTACAATGAGCAGTTCTTC. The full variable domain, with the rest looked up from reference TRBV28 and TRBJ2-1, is DVKVTQSSRYLVKRTGEKVFLECVQDMDHENMFWYRQDPGLGLRLIYFSYDVKMKEKGDIPEGYSVSREKKERFSLILESASTNQTSMYLCASSGTGTGPYNEQFFGPGTRLTVL.

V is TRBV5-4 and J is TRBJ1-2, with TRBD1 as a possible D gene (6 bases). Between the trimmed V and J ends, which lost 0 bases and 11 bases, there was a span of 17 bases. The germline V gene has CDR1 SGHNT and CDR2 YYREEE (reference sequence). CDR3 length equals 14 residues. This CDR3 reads CASSLDGGGRKYTF. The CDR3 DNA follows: TGTGCCAGCAGCTTGGACGGCGGGGGGCGGAAGTACACCTTC.

CDR3 in amino acids: CASSVGTSGSDEQFF. CDR3 bases: TGTGCCAGCAGTGTGGGGACTAGCGGGTCGGACGAGCAGTTCTTC. The chain uses TRBV2 and TRBJ2-1; 12 bases are a match to TRBD2. V lost 4 bases, J lost 10 bases, and 8 bases stayed unmatched. The CDR3 totals 15 residues. The germline CDR1 and CDR2 sequences are SNHLY and FYNNEI.

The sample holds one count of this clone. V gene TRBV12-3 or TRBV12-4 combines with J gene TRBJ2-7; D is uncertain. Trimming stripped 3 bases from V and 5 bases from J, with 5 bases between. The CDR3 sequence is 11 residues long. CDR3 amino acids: CASSFNHEQYF. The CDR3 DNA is TGTGCCAGCAGTTTCAATCACGAGCAGTACTTC.

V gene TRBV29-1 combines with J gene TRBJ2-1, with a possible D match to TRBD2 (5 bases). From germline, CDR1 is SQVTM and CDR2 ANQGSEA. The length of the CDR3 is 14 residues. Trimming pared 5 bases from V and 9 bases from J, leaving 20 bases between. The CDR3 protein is CSVYEWTLRGEQFF. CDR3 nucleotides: TGCAGCGTTTATGAGTGGACCCTTCGGGGTGAGCAGTTCTTC.

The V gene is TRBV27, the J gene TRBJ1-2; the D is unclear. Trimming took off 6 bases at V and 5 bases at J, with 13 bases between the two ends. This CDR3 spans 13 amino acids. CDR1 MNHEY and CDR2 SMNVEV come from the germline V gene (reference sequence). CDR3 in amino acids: CASSQHSAYGYTF. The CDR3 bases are TGTGCCAGCAGCCAGCACTCAGCGTATGGCTACACCTTC.

DNA of the CDR3: TGTGCCAGCAGCTCGGGTGGTTTCCGGACAGATACGCAGTATTTT. This gives the protein CASSSGGFRTDTQYF. The V gene is TRBV7-9, the J gene TRBJ2-3; no clear D gene. Germline loops: CDR1 SEHNR, CDR2 FQNEAQ (reference sequence). The V gene lost 4 bases and the J gene lost 3 bases, with 14 bases spanning the gap. The CDR3 has 15 residues.

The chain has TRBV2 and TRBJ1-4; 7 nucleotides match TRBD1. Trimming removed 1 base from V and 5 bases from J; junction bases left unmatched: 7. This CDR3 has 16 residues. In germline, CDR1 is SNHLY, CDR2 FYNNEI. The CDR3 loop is CASSEVLGTANEKLFF. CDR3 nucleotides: TGTGCCAGCAGTGAAGTGTTAGGGACAGCAAATGAAAAACTGTTTTTT.

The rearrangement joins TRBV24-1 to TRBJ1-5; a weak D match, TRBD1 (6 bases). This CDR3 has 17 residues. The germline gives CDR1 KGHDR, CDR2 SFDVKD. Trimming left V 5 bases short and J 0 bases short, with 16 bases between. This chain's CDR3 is CATSARGRGDSNQPQHF. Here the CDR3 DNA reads TGTGCCACCAGTGCCCGAGGGAGGGGGGATAGCAATCAGCCCCAGCATTTT.

The chain's CDR3 is CASSLAGTGQETQYF. Written as DNA, the CDR3 is TGCGCCAGCAGCTTGGCCGGCACAGGGCAAGAGACCCAGTACTTC. This sequence joins TRBV5-1 and TRBJ2-5; a possible D gene is TRBD1 (6 bases). Trimming cost V 0 bases and J 2 bases, with 11 bases left between them. Germline-derived CDR1 and CDR2 are SGHRS and YFSETQ. The CDR3 spans 15 residues.

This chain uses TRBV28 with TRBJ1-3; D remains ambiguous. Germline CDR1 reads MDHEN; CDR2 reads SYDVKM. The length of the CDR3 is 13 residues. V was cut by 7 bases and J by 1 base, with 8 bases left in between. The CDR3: CASIRGSGNTIYF. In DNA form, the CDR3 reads TGTGCCAGCATAAGAGGGTCTGGAAACACCATATATTTT.

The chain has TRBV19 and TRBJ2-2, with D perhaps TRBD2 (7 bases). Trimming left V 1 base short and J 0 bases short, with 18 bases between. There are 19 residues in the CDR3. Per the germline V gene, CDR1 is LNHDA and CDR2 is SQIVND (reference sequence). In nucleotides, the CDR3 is TGTGCCAGTAGTATAGGGCGACGCGGGGGCGGTTCGAACACCGGGGAGCTGTTTTTT. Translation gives CASSIGRRGGGSNTGELFF.

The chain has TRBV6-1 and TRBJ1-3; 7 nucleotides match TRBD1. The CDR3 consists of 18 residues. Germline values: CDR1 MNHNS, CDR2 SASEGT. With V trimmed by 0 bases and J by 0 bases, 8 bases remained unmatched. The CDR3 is CASSEANPGQSSGNTIYF. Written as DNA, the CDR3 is TGTGCCAGCAGTGAAGCAAATCCGGGACAGAGCTCTGGAAACACCATATATTTT.

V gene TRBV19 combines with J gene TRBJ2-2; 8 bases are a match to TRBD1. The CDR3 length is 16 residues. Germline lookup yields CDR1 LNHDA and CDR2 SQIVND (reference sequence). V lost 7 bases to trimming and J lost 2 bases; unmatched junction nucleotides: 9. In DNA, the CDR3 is TGTGCCAGTACCGACGGGACAGGACTAAACACCGGGGAGCTGTTTTTT. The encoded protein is CASTDGTGLNTGELFF.

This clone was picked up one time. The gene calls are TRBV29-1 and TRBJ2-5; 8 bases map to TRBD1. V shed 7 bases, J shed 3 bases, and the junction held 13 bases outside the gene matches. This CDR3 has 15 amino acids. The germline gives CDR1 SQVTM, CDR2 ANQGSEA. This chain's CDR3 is CSAPRRQGREETQYF. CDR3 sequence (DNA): TGCAGCGCCCCCCGCAGACAGGGGCGAGAAGAGACCCAGTACTTC.

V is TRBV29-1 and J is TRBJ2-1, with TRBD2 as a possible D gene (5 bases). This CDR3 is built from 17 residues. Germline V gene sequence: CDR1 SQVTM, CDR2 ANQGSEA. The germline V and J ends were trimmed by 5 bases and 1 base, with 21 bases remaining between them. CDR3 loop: CSVPPETTSGSYNEQFF. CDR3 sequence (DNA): TGCAGCGTTCCCCCCGAGACTACCTCTGGGTCCTACAATGAGCAGTTCTTC.

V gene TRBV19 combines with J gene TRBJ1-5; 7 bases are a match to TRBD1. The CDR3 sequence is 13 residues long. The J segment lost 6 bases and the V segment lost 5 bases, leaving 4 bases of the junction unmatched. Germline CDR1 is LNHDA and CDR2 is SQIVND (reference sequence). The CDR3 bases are TGTGCCAGTAGTGACAGGGCCGGTCAGCCCCAGCATTTT. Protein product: CASSDRAGQPQHF.

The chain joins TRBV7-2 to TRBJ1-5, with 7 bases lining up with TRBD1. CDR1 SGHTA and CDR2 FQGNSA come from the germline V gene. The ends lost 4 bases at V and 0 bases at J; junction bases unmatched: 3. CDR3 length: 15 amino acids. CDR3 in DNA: TGTGCCAGCAGCTCTGGACAGGTTAGCAATCAGCCCCAGCATTTT. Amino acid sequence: CASSSGQVSNQPQHF. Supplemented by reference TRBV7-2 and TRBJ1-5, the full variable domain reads GAGVSQSPSNKVTEKGKDVELRCDPISGHTALYWYRQSLGQGLEFLIYFQGNSAPDKSGLPSDRFSAERTGGSVSTLTIQRTQQEDSAVYLCASSSGQVSNQPQHFGDGTRLSIL.

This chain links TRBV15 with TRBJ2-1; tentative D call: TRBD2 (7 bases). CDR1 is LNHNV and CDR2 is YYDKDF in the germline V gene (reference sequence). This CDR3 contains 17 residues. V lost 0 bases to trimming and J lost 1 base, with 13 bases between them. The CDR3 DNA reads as TGTGCCACCAGCAGAGATTGGGGGGGCCTATCCTACAATGAGCAGTTCTTC. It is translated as CATSRDWGGLSYNEQFF.

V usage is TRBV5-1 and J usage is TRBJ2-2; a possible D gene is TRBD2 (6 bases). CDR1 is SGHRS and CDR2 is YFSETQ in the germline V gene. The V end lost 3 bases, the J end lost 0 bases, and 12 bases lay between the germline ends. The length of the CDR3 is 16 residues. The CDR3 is CASSYGGAPNTGELFF. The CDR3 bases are TGCGCCAGCAGCTATGGAGGGGCTCCGAACACCGGGGAGCTGTTTTTT.

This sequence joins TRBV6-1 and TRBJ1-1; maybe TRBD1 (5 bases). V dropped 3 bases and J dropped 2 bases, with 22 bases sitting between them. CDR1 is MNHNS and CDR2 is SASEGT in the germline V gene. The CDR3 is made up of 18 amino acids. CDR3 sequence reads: CASSDALRGWGGNTEAFF. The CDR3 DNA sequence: TGTGCCAGCAGTGACGCACTTCGGGGTTGGGGGGGAAACACTGAAGCTTTCTTT.

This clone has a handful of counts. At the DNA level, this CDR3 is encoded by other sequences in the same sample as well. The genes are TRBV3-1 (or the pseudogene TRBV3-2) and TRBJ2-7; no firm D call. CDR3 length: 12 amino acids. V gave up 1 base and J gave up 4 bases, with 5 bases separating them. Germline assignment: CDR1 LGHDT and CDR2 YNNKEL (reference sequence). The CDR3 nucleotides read TGTGCCAGCAGCCAAGCGGTTTACGAGCAGTACTTC. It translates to CASSQAVYEQYF.

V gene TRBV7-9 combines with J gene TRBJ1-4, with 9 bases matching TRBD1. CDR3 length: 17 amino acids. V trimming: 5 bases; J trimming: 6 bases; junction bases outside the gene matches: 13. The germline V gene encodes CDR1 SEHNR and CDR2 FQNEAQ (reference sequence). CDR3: CASSIRNRGQGHEKLFF. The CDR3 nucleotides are TGTGCCAGCAGCATTCGAAACAGGGGGCAGGGGCATGAAAAACTGTTTTTT.

The CDR3 loop is CASGSRTSGRWFTDTQYF. In DNA form, the CDR3 reads TGTGCCAGCGGGAGCCGAACTAGCGGGAGATGGTTCACAGATACGCAGTATTTT. The chain is built from TRBV21-1 and TRBJ2-3; TRBD2, the table's D call, lacks a check against the DNA. TRBV21-1 is listed as a pseudogene. This CDR3 contains 18 residues.

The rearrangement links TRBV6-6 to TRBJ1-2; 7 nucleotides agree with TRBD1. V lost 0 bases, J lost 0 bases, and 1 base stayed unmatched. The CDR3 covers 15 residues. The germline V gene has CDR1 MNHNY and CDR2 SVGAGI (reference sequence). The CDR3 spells CASSYSGTANYGYTF. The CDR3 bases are TGTGCCAGCAGTTACTCGGGGACAGCTAACTATGGCTACACCTTC.

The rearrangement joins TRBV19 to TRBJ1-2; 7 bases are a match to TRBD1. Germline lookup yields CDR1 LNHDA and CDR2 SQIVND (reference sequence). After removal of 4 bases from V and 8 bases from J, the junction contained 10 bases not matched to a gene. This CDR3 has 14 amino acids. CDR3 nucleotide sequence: TGTGCCAGTAGTACACTGGACAGGAGTGGCGGCTACACCTTC. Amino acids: CASSTLDRSGGYTF.